This T cell receptor (beta chain) was sequenced in a study of response to subunit inactivated influenza vaccine. CDR1 is WSHSY and CDR2 is SAAADI in the germline V gene. The CDR3 sequence is 16 residues long. V was cut by 8 bases and J by 5 bases, with 24 bases left in between. This clonotype was observed a few times. Via MiXCR, TCRdb re-called the RT-PCR reads, giving one row per CDR3 protein. The table has roughly 790,000 distinct CDR3 sequences, around 20% seen once; the top ten hold roughly 10%. The V call is TRBV10-2, the J call TRBJ2-5; a weak D match, TRBD2 (7 bases). The receptor was isolated from a man aged 50 to 60 who received an inactivated influenza vaccine. The material was PBMCs from blood, obtained more than 4 days after vaccination. CDR3: CASGTWGGMFGETQYF. The CDR3 bases are TGCGCCAGCGGGACGTGGGGGGGCATGTTCGGGGAGACCCAGTACTTC.